There are a few counts of the clone carrying this T cell receptor (beta chain). Its specificity is unknown. Barcoded TCR alpha and TCR beta cDNA libraries with UMIs came from 5'RACE using constant-segment primers. One entry per CDR3 protein, called by TCRdb with MiXCR from the 5' RACE reads. Seen here are about 180,000 distinct CDR3 sequences, 15% to 20% observed once, and the top ten hold around 3.9%. The germline V gene has CDR1 MNHEY and CDR2 SVGAGI. This CDR3 contains 16 residues. Trimming at V came to 1 base and at J to 8 bases, leaving 10 bases not matched to a gene. These data originate in a study of T-cell memory formation after mild COVID-19. Study information: TCR clustering was largely donor specific. Study-level points and caveats: Mostly located in CM and EM were contracting CD4+ clones, with contracting CD8+ clones located in EMRA. Pre-infection memory showed some responding clones, and this suggested that cross-reactive memory joined.

The clonotype was recovered from a man between 18 and 35 years old who had mild COVID-19 (a few samples of this study predate the infection). Cell type and time point are not known. Specimen: PBMCs or a T cell subset sorted from them (not recorded which). The V and J genes are TRBV6-5 and TRBJ1-4; 7 nucleotides agree with TRBD1. The CDR3, as DNA: TGTGCCAGCAGTTACTACAACAGGGGCGGAAGGGAAAAACTGTTTTTT. Its translation is CASSYYNRGGREKLFF.